A selection of T cell receptor beta chains follows, all from one sample in a study of cytomegalovirus exposure and HLA in healthy donors. Some clones are missing from TCRdb's copy, which holds only in-frame ones; the method was immunoSEQ multiplex PCR. The table has some 140,000 clones, about four fifths seen once; the top ten hold approximately 1.4%. Material for sequencing was PBMCs. The receptor source for this set is a woman aged 25 to 39 in good health and CMV-seronegative. The CDR3 runs from the conserved cysteine through the conserved F or W. A D gene is named only where the DNA matches it firmly. Clone size is shown for a subset of rows, as once, few, many or a class of expanded clone.

J gene: TRBJ2-3; V gene: TRBV2; clone size: once; D gene: NA; CDR3 protein: CASADLSPTDTQYF; CDR3 DNA: TGTGCCAGCGCGGACTTGTCGCCCACAGATACGCAGTATTTT
J gene: TRBJ2-2; V gene: TRBV7-6; clone size: NA; D gene: TRBD1; CDR3 protein: CASSAQGTYTGELFF; CDR3 DNA: TGTGCCAGCAGCGCACAGGGGACCTACACCGGGGAGCTGTTTTTT
J gene: TRBJ2-5; V gene: TRBV5-1; clone size: NA; D gene: TRBD1; CDR3 protein: CASSIYRGKVETQYF; CDR3 DNA: TGCGCCAGCAGCATCTACAGGGGAAAGGTTGAGACCCAGTACTTC
J gene: TRBJ2-3; V gene: TRBV5-1; clone size: NA; D gene: TRBD2; CDR3 protein: CASSLNTNSAGEDTQYF; CDR3 DNA: TGCGCCAGCAGCTTAAATACCAATAGCGCGGGGGAAGATACGCAGTATTTT
J gene: TRBJ2-3; V gene: TRBV19; clone size: NA; D gene: NA; CDR3 protein: CASSDRGYSTDTQYF; CDR3 DNA: TGTGCCAGTAGTGATCGGGGGTATAGCACAGATACGCAGTATTTT
J gene: TRBJ2-4; V gene: TRBV6-5; clone size: NA; D gene: NA; CDR3 protein: CASSPRSVSKNIQYF; CDR3 DNA: TGTGCCAGCAGCCCCCGCAGTGTATCCAAAAACATTCAGTACTTC
J gene: TRBJ2-3; V gene: TRBV4-2; clone size: NA; D gene: NA; CDR3 protein: CASSQDPGAHTDTQYF; CDR3 DNA: TGTGCCAGCAGCCAAGATCCCGGAGCTCACACAGATACGCAGTATTTT
J gene: TRBJ1-6; V gene: TRBV9; clone size: NA; D gene: TRBD1; CDR3 protein: CASSAQDRGGGSPLHF; CDR3 DNA: TGTGCCAGCAGCGCCCAAGACAGGGGCGGGGGTTCACCCCTCCACTTT
J gene: TRBJ1-2; V gene: TRBV19; clone size: NA; D gene: TRBD1; CDR3 protein: CASSPTGGEIYGYTF; CDR3 DNA: TGTGCCAGTAGTCCTACAGGGGGCGAAATCTATGGCTACACCTTC
J gene: TRBJ1-6; V gene: TRBV12-5; clone size: NA; D gene: TRBD1; CDR3 protein: CASGLAAGTGANNSPLHF; CDR3 DNA: TGTGCTAGTGGTTTGGCAGCCGGGACAGGGGCGAATAATTCACCCCTCCACTTT
J gene: TRBJ2-5; V gene: TRBV29-1; clone size: NA; D gene: TRBD1; CDR3 protein: CSGGTGVVETQYF; CDR3 DNA: TGCAGCGGGGGGACAGGGGTTGTCGAGACCCAGTACTTC
J gene: TRBJ1-5; V gene: TRBV15; clone size: NA; D gene: TRBD1; CDR3 protein: CATSRAEGGTLEQPQHF; CDR3 DNA: TGTGCCACCAGCAGAGCGGAAGGGGGCACGTTAGAACAGCCCCAGCATTTT
J gene: TRBJ1-6; V gene: TRBV2; clone size: NA; D gene: TRBD1; CDR3 protein: CASRTGEDSPLHF; CDR3 DNA: TGTGCCAGCAGGACAGGGGAAGATTCACCCCTCCACTTT
J gene: TRBJ1-2; V gene: TRBV5-4; clone size: once; D gene: TRBD1; CDR3 protein: CASSRDREHGYTF; CDR3 DNA: TGTGCCAGCAGTCGGGACAGGGAACATGGCTACACCTTC
J gene: TRBJ2-2; V gene: TRBV30; clone size: NA; D gene: NA; CDR3 protein: CAWSVGAGELFF; CDR3 DNA: TGTGCCTGGAGTGTAGGGGCCGGGGAGCTGTTTTTT
J gene: TRBJ1-1; V gene: TRBV5-1; clone size: NA; D gene: TRBD1; CDR3 protein: CASSYNRGTEAFF; CDR3 DNA: TGCGCCAGCAGCTATAACAGGGGAACTGAAGCTTTCTTT
J gene: TRBJ1-1; V gene: TRBV28; clone size: once; D gene: NA; CDR3 protein: CASRYQQGEDTEAFF; CDR3 DNA: TGTGCCAGCAGATATCAACAGGGTGAGGACACTGAAGCTTTCTTT
J gene: TRBJ1-1; V gene: TRBV5-1; clone size: once; D gene: NA; CDR3 protein: CASSLVPVNTEAFF; CDR3 DNA: TGCGCCAGCAGCTTGGTCCCAGTCAACACTGAAGCTTTCTTT
J gene: TRBJ2-7; V gene: TRBV7-3; clone size: NA; D gene: TRBD2; CDR3 protein: CASSLQGGGAYEQYF; CDR3 DNA: TGTGCCAGCAGCTTACAAGGCGGGGGGGCTTACGAGCAGTACTTC
J gene: TRBJ2-2; V gene: TRBV6-6; clone size: NA; D gene: TRBD1; CDR3 protein: CASRRDRGSSGELFF; CDR3 DNA: TGTGCCAGCAGACGGGACAGGGGTTCCTCCGGGGAGCTGTTTTTT
J gene: TRBJ2-7; V gene: TRBV6-6; clone size: NA; D gene: TRBD2; CDR3 protein: CASSFLAGAMYEQYF; CDR3 DNA: TGTGCCAGCAGTTTCTTAGCGGGGGCGATGTACGAGCAGTACTTC
J gene: TRBJ2-2; V gene: TRBV25-1; clone size: NA; D gene: NA; CDR3 protein: CASSEYGNTGELFF; CDR3 DNA: TGTGCCAGCAGTGAATACGGGAACACCGGGGAGCTGTTTTTT
J gene: TRBJ1-1; V gene: TRBV18; clone size: NA; D gene: TRBD1; CDR3 protein: CASSRGTGHRNTEAFF; CDR3 DNA: TGTGCCAGCTCACGGGGGACAGGGCATAGGAACACTGAAGCTTTCTTT
J gene: TRBJ2-7; V gene: TRBV7-9; clone size: NA; D gene: NA; CDR3 protein: CASSLAEGMFYEQYF; CDR3 DNA: TGTGCCAGCAGCTTAGCTGAGGGTATGTTCTACGAGCAGTACTTC
J gene: TRBJ1-1; V gene: TRBV18; clone size: once; D gene: TRBD1; CDR3 protein: CASSQQGGNTEAFF; CDR3 DNA: TGTGCCAGCTCACAGCAGGGGGGAAACACTGAAGCTTTCTTT
J gene: TRBJ1-1; V gene: TRBV10-3; clone size: NA; D gene: NA; CDR3 protein: CAISSPAGENTEAFF; CDR3 DNA: TGTGCCATCTCAAGCCCCGCAGGGGAGAACACTGAAGCTTTCTTT
J gene: TRBJ2-1; V gene: TRBV2; clone size: NA; D gene: TRBD2; CDR3 protein: CASSALAANEQFF; CDR3 DNA: TGTGCCAGCAGTGCACTAGCGGCCAATGAGCAGTTCTTC
J gene: TRBJ2-6; V gene: TRBV5-6; clone size: NA; D gene: NA; CDR3 protein: CASSSPGFGANVLTF; CDR3 DNA: TGTGCCAGCAGCTCCCCAGGTTTTGGGGCCAACGTCCTGACTTTC
J gene: TRBJ2-7; V gene: TRBV7-2; clone size: few; D gene: TRBD1; CDR3 protein: CASSPDRGIYEQYF; CDR3 DNA: TGTGCCAGCAGCCCCGACAGGGGTATCTACGAGCAGTACTTC
J gene: TRBJ1-6; V gene: TRBV5-3; clone size: NA; D gene: NA; CDR3 protein: CASPQLPLHF; CDR3 DNA: TGTGCCAGCCCCCAATTACCCCTCCACTTT
J gene: TRBJ2-2; V gene: TRBV9; clone size: few; D gene: TRBD2; CDR3 protein: CASSPWGGNTGELFF; CDR3 DNA: TGTGCCAGCAGCCCCTGGGGGGGGAACACCGGGGAGCTGTTTTTT
J gene: TRBJ2-1; V gene: TRBV7-2; clone size: NA; D gene: TRBD2; CDR3 protein: CASSLKLAGVGNEQFF; CDR3 DNA: TGTGCCAGCAGCTTAAAACTAGCGGGGGTGGGGAATGAGCAGTTCTTC
J gene: TRBJ2-3; V gene: TRBV18; clone size: NA; D gene: TRBD1; CDR3 protein: CASSGTVTDTQYF; CDR3 DNA: TGTGCCAGCTCAGGGACAGTTACAGATACGCAGTATTTT
J gene: TRBJ1-1; V gene: TRBV28; clone size: NA; D gene: NA; CDR3 protein: CASIQWFDTEAFF; CDR3 DNA: TGTGCCAGCATCCAGTGGTTTGACACTGAAGCTTTCTTT
J gene: TRBJ2-7; V gene: TRBV5-1; clone size: NA; D gene: NA; CDR3 protein: CASSSVPFDTTYEQYF; CDR3 DNA: TGCGCCAGCAGCTCTGTCCCATTCGACACAACCTACGAGCAGTACTTC
J gene: TRBJ1-2; V gene: TRBV4-2; clone size: NA; D gene: TRBD1; CDR3 protein: CASSQEAAFRDRVWGYTF; CDR3 DNA: TGTGCCAGCAGCCAAGAAGCCGCCTTCCGGGACAGGGTTTGGGGCTACACCTTC
J gene: TRBJ2-5; V gene: TRBV2; clone size: once; D gene: TRBD2; CDR3 protein: CASSGLAGAETQYF; CDR3 DNA: TGTGCCAGCAGTGGACTAGCGGGGGCAGAGACCCAGTACTTC
J gene: TRBJ2-7; V gene: TRBV19; clone size: NA; D gene: NA; CDR3 protein: CASSTYREGEQYF; CDR3 DNA: TGTGCCAGTAGTACCTACAGGGAGGGCGAGCAGTACTTC
J gene: TRBJ1-1; V gene: TRBV5-1; clone size: NA; D gene: TRBD1; CDR3 protein: CASSAQGVTEAFF; CDR3 DNA: TGCGCCAGCAGCGCGCAGGGGGTCACTGAAGCTTTCTTT
J gene: TRBJ2-7; V gene: TRBV7-2; clone size: NA; D gene: TRBD1; CDR3 protein: CASSLDRKTYEQYF; CDR3 DNA: TGTGCCAGCAGCTTGGACAGGAAGACCTACGAGCAGTACTTC
J gene: TRBJ2-7; V gene: TRBV13; clone size: NA; D gene: TRBD1; CDR3 protein: CASSSIGTGYEQYF; CDR3 DNA: TGTGCCAGCAGCTCGATCGGGACAGGCTACGAGCAGTACTTC